This T cell receptor (beta chain) comes out of a study of regulatory T cells in long-lasting Graves disease. This sample's time point: newly diagnosed GD, antithyroid drugs for less than 3 months. PBMC-derived RNA was used for the TCR library. According to the study, TCR beta libraries were built with iRepertoire HTBI primers and CDR3-region Arm-PCR. TCRdb re-called the multiplex PCR reads through MiXCR, storing one row per CDR3 protein. Of 450,000 to 600,000 distinct CDR3 sequences in the sample, approximately 15% are singletons; the top ten hold roughly 10%. Unmatched junction bases numbered 8, after V lost 6 bases and J lost 6 bases. This CDR3 contains 14 residues. CDR1 is KGHSH, CDR2 LQKENI, per germline. The sample holds a few counts of this clonotype. The same data also went into a second study, on T cells in Graves' hyperthyroidism and ophthalmopathy.

This sequence was found in a young man with Graves disease. The chain employs TRBV18 and TRBJ2-1, with 7 bases that match TRBD2. The sample here was peripheral blood mononuclear cells (PBMCs), taken at new diagnosis, from a patient treated with antithyroid drugs. The CDR3 here is CASSMGGVGNEQFF. The CDR3 DNA reads as TGTGCCAGCTCCATGGGAGGGGTAGGCAATGAGCAGTTCTTC.